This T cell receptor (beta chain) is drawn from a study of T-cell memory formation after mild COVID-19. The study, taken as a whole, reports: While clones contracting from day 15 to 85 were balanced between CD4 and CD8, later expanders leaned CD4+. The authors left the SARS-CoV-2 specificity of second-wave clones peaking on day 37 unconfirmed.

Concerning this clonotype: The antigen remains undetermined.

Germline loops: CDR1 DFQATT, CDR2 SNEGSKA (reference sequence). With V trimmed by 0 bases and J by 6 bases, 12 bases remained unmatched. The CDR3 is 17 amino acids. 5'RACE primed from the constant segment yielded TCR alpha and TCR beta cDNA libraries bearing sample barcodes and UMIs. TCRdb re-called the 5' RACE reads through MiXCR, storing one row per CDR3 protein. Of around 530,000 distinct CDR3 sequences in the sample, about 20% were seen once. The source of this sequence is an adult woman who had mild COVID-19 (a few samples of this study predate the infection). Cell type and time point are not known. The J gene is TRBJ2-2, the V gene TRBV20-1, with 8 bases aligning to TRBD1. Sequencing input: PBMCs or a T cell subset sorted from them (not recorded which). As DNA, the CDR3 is TGCAGTGCTAGAGATGGACGGACAGGGTTTTCACCCGGGGAGCTGTTTTTT. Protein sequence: CSARDGRTGFSPGELFF.